The entry that follows covers one T cell receptor (beta chain) sequence. Its specificity is not known. This sample is part of a study of cytomegalovirus exposure and HLA in healthy donors. The study, taken as a whole, reports: An apparent linkage of common viral pathogens to several of the most significant clusters emerged in a later analysis.

It was with 60 Vbeta and 13 Jbeta primers that the PCR ran. The table came from immunoSEQ multiplex PCR; TCRdb's copy has only in-frame clones and leaves some out. The top ten clones hold roughly 4.7% of a sample with roughly 140,000 clones, about 72% of them seen once. Germline V gene lookup returns CDR1 SEHNR and CDR2 FQNEAQ (reference sequence). The CDR3 contains 14 residues. The ends were cut back, 5 bases at V and 0 bases at J, with 11 bases in the middle. The sequenced sample was PBMCs. This sequence was found in a man in his 60s in good health and CMV-seronegative. The chain recombines TRBV7-9 with TRBJ2-7; D is ambiguous. The CDR3 nucleotides read TGTGCCAGCAGCGACCCGGAGAGCTCCTACGAGCAGTACTTC. This translates into CASSDPESSYEQYF.